The rows below give T cell receptor beta chains drawn from one sample of a study of blood T cell repertoires in COVID-19. Profiled with immunoSEQ multiplex PCR; TCRdb holds only in-frame clones, not every one. This sample has 95,000 to 100,000 clones, with 70% to 85% found just once. Sequences were obtained from peripheral blood. These receptors originate from a human donor in a cohort sampled during active COVID-19. Both conserved end residues are part of each CDR3. Each record gives: D gene, V gene, J gene, clone size, CDR3 protein, CDR3 DNA. The D gene is left open where the match is weak. A clone size is listed for some rows: how often the clone was seen (once, few, many), or a class if it is expanded.

TRBD1,TRBV2,TRBJ1-5,.,CASSEDGTGGYSNQPQHF,TGTGCCAGCAGTGAAGATGGGACAGGGGGCTATAGCAATCAGCCCCAGCATTTT
TRBD2,TRBV11-2,TRBJ2-5,.,CASSQAGAEQETQYF,TGTGCCAGCAGCCAAGCGGGGGCGGAGCAAGAGACCCAGTACTTC
TRBD2,TRBV29-1,TRBJ2-3,once,CSVEDQGLAGATDTQYF,TGCAGCGTTGAAGATCAGGGACTAGCGGGGGCAACAGATACGCAGTATTTT
TRBD1,TRBV7-3,TRBJ1-1,.,CASSLGTGIAFF,TGTGCCAGCAGCCTCGGGACAGGGATCGCTTTCTTT
TRBD1,TRBV7-2,TRBJ1-2,once,CASSSPGQGHYGYTF,TGTGCCAGCAGCTCCCCGGGACAGGGCCACTATGGCTACACCTTC
TRBD2,TRBV13,TRBJ2-5,.,CASSLARGGAETQYF,TGTGCCAGCAGCTTAGCGCGGGGGGGCGCGGAGACCCAGTACTTC
.,TRBV5-1,TRBJ1-1,.,CASSLGSRGTEAFF,TGCGCCAGCAGCTTGGGCTCAAGGGGAACTGAAGCTTTCTTT
TRBD1,TRBV9,TRBJ1-3,.,CAGKDRGRKENTIYF,TGTGCCGGGAAGGACAGGGGGCGTAAGGAAAACACCATATATTTT
TRBD1,TRBV5-6,TRBJ1-4,.,CASSRRGQRGEKLFF,TGTGCCAGCAGCAGGCGGGGACAGCGAGGTGAAAAACTGTTTTTT
.,TRBV5-1,TRBJ1-2,.,CASSPDSYYGYTF,TGCGCCAGCAGCCCCGACAGCTACTATGGCTACACCTTC
TRBD1,TRBV6-5,TRBJ1-6,once,CASIRDSLNSPLHF,TGTGCCAGCATCCGGGACAGCTTAAATTCACCCCTCCACTTT
TRBD1,TRBV24-1,TRBJ2-2,.,CATSDTGTGGGGELFF,TGTGCCACCAGTGACACCGGGACAGGGGGCGGCGGGGAGCTGTTTTTT
.,TRBV7-9,TRBJ2-5,once,CASSSMMGGSKETQYF,TGTGCCAGCAGCTCCATGATGGGGGGTTCTAAAGAGACCCAGTACTTC
.,TRBV7-6,TRBJ2-5,.,CASSFGPQETQYF,TGTGCCAGCAGCTTTGGCCCCCAAGAGACCCAGTACTTC
.,TRBV28,TRBJ1-1,.,CASSRVGGNTEAFF,TGTGCCAGCAGTCGAGTAGGGGGGAACACTGAAGCTTTCTTT
.,TRBV12-3/TRBV12-4,TRBJ1-2,.,CASSPTVYYGYTF,TGTGCCAGCAGTCCAACAGTCTACTATGGCTACACCTTC
.,TRBV6-5,TRBJ2-1,.,CASSYTGSSSYNEQFF,TGTGCCAGCAGTTACACCGGATCTAGCTCCTACAATGAGCAGTTCTTC
TRBD2,TRBV20-1,TRBJ2-1,.,CSARLAEQFF,TGCAGTGCCAGACTAGCGGAGCAGTTCTTC
TRBD2,TRBV5-6,TRBJ2-7,.,CASILRGSGRSEQYF,TGTGCCAGCATCCTCCGGGGTAGCGGGAGGTCTGAGCAGTACTTC
.,TRBV3-1/TRBV3-2,TRBJ1-4,.,CASSHATDIRTPEKLFF,TGTGCCAGCAGCCACGCGACCGACATAAGGACACCCGAAAAACTGTTTTTT
.,TRBV7-2,TRBJ1-2,.,CASSWLGADYGYTF,TGTGCCAGCAGCTGGCTTGGCGCGGACTATGGCTACACCTTC
.,TRBV6-7,TRBJ1-1,.,CASSYGEGTEAFF,TGTGCCAGCAGTTATGGGGAGGGGACTGAAGCTTTCTTT
.,TRBV18,TRBJ2-1,.,CASSPPRGNSYNEQFF,TGTGCCAGCTCACCACCTCGCGGGAACTCCTACAATGAGCAGTTCTTC
TRBD1,TRBV24-1,TRBJ1-1,.,CATSESGQRNTEAFF,TGTGCCACCAGTGAATCGGGACAGCGGAACACTGAAGCTTTCTTT
TRBD1,TRBV28,TRBJ1-5,.,CASSNPTGVLQPQHF,TGTGCCAGCAGTAACCCTACAGGGGTTCTCCAGCCCCAGCATTTT
TRBD1,TRBV3-1/TRBV3-2,TRBJ2-3,.,CASSQENRGRDTQYF,TGTGCCAGCAGCCAAGAGAACAGGGGGAGGGATACGCAGTATTTT
TRBD2,TRBV7-8,TRBJ2-5,few,CASSTLAGGLQETQYF,TGTGCCAGCAGCACATTAGCGGGGGGCCTCCAAGAGACCCAGTACTTC
.,TRBV6-1,TRBJ2-5,.,CASSEFPTVQETQYF,TGTGCCAGCAGTGAATTCCCGACAGTACAAGAGACCCAGTACTTC
.,TRBV19,TRBJ2-3,.,CASTGGTDTQYF,TGTGCCAGTACCGGTGGCACAGATACGCAGTATTTT
.,TRBV28,TRBJ2-7,few,CASRAGTSPYEQYF,TGTGCCAGCAGAGCCGGGACTTCGCCCTACGAGCAGTACTTC
.,TRBV4-2,TRBJ1-1,.,CASSQPTQGTEAFF,TGTGCCAGCAGCCAGCCGACACAAGGCACTGAAGCTTTCTTT
TRBD2,TRBV6-5,TRBJ2-7,.,CASRSSGSRYEQYF,TGTGCCAGCAGATCAAGCGGGAGTAGGTACGAGCAGTACTTC
TRBD2,TRBV5-1,TRBJ2-1,.,CASSSGLAGGNNEQFF,TGCGCCAGCAGCTCGGGACTAGCGGGAGGCAACAATGAGCAGTTCTTC
.,TRBV7-9,TRBJ1-6,.,CASSSDTSPLHF,TGTGCCAGCAGCTCGGACACATCACCCCTCCACTTT
.,TRBV23-1,TRBJ1-3,.,CASSPEANRSSGNTIYF,TGCGCCAGCAGTCCTGAGGCGAATCGATCGTCTGGAAACACCATATATTTT
.,TRBV7-2,TRBJ1-2,.,CASTRLKELGGYTF,TGTGCCAGCACCCGATTAAAAGAACTGGGCGGCTACACCTTC
.,TRBV18,TRBJ2-3,once,CASSPSGADTQYF,TGTGCCAGCTCACCCTCGGGTGCAGATACGCAGTATTTT
.,TRBV5-4,TRBJ2-1,few,CASSLVVASARYNEQFF,TGTGCCAGCAGCTTGGTGGTGGCTAGCGCCCGTTACAATGAGCAGTTCTTC
.,TRBV12-5,TRBJ1-1,.,CASQSWGAEAFF,TGTGCTAGCCAATCGTGGGGGGCTGAAGCTTTCTTT
TRBD2,TRBV7-2,TRBJ2-5,.,CASSLGLAGGQETQYF,TGTGCCAGCAGCTTAGGGTTAGCGGGGGGGCAAGAGACCCAGTACTTC
TRBD1,TRBV4-1,TRBJ1-2,.,CASSLRTGGNYGYTF,TGCGCCAGCAGCCTGCGGACAGGGGGCAACTATGGCTACACCTTC
.,TRBV9,TRBJ2-1,.,CASSVDLAVYNEQFF,TGTGCCAGCAGCGTAGACTTAGCGGTTTACAATGAGCAGTTCTTC
.,TRBV19,TRBJ2-5,.,CASSIPSVAGETQYF,TGTGCCAGTAGTATTCCCTCAGTCGCAGGAGAGACCCAGTACTTC
.,TRBV10-2,TRBJ1-6,.,CASSPGIYNSPLHF,TGCGCCAGCAGCCCAGGGATATATAATTCACCCCTCCACTTT
.,TRBV19,TRBJ2-3,.,CASGHIGGLTDTQYF,TGTGCCAGTGGGCACATCGGGGGGCTCACAGATACGCAGTATTTT
TRBD2,TRBV3-1/TRBV3-2,TRBJ2-5,.,CASSHSLASQETQYF,TGTGCCAGCAGCCATTCACTAGCGTCTCAAGAGACCCAGTACTTC
.,TRBV18,TRBJ2-3,.,CASSPGRGLFTDTQYF,TGTGCCAGCTCACCCGGGCGGGGGCTATTCACAGATACGCAGTATTTT
.,TRBV3-1/TRBV3-2,TRBJ2-7,.,CASSPGYGGYEQYF,TGTGCCAGCAGCCCGGGCTACGGGGGCTACGAGCAGTACTTC
.,TRBV15,TRBJ2-3,.,CATSRDQFTDTQYF,TGTGCCACCAGCAGAGACCAGTTCACAGATACGCAGTATTTT
TRBD2,TRBV3-1/TRBV3-2,TRBJ2-3,.,CASSQGRLAGGTDTQYF,TGTGCCAGCAGCCAAGGGCGACTAGCGGGAGGCACAGATACGCAGTATTTT
.,TRBV7-9,TRBJ1-1,.,CASSLVAGQDTEAFF,TGTGCCAGCAGCTTAGTAGCAGGGCAGGACACTGAAGCTTTCTTT
TRBD1,TRBV2,TRBJ2-3,.,CASSEAWTGAKYTQYF,TGTGCCAGCAGTGAAGCGTGGACAGGGGCCAAATATACGCAGTATTTT
TRBD2,TRBV6-5,TRBJ2-5,.,CASRTGGKETQYF,TGTGCCAGCAGAACGGGGGGGAAAGAGACCCAGTACTTC
TRBD2,TRBV9,TRBJ2-3,.,CASSVSSSGGDTQYF,TGTGCCAGCAGCGTATCGTCTAGCGGGGGGGATACGCAGTATTTT
.,TRBV7-9,TRBJ2-7,.,CASSSPGTVYEQYF,TGTGCCAGCAGCTCCCCCGGGACTGTCTACGAGCAGTACTTC
TRBD1,TRBV19,TRBJ1-2,.,CASSLAGQVNYGYTF,TGTGCCAGTAGTCTCGCGGGACAGGTTAACTATGGCTACACCTTC
.,TRBV15,TRBJ1-2,.,CATSRSGEGGYTF,TGTGCCACCAGCAGGTCAGGGGAGGGTGGCTACACCTTC